The 28 T cell receptor beta chains below were found in one sample sequenced in a study of T cells in Graves' hyperthyroidism and ophthalmopathy. TCR beta CDR3 sequences were amplified from RNA transcripts. Using the HTBI primer set, a first-round RT-PCR was run on the TCR CDR3. Each CDR3 protein gets one entry after TCRdb re-called the multiplex PCR reads with MiXCR. The sample lists hundreds of thousands of distinct CDR3 sequences; over 12% were seen once. Material: blood. The receptors originated from a man between 18 and 35 years old with Graves' ophthalmopathy.

The table lists this clonotype with many counts. This chain joins TRBV20-1 and TRBJ2-3, with 9 bases aligning to TRBD2. With 1 base clipped from V and 4 bases from J, the junction kept 3 bases outside the gene matches. CDR1 DFQATT and CDR2 SNEGSKA come from the germline V gene (reference sequence). CDR3 length equals 14 residues. The CDR3 DNA reads TGCAGTGCTAGAGTAGCGGGGGACGCAGATACGCAGTATTTT. It encodes CSARVAGDADTQYF.

In this sample, this clonotype turned up many times. The J gene is TRBJ1-5, the V gene TRBV27, with D perhaps TRBD1 (5 bases). Looked up from germline, CDR1 is MNHEY and CDR2 is SMNVEV (reference sequence). The CDR3 runs to 14 residues. V was clipped by 5 bases and J by 7 bases, with 15 bases between them. Here the CDR3 DNA reads TGTGCCAGCAGTGGCCCAGGGCAGAACCAGCCCCAGCATTTT. It yields the protein CASSGPGQNQPQHF.

This clonotype occurred many times. This chain links TRBV12-3 or TRBV12-4 with TRBJ1-5; D unresolved. This CDR3 has 15 amino acids. V was clipped by 5 bases and J by 0 bases, with 11 bases between them. CDR3 in amino acids: CASSEEGISNQPQHF. The CDR3 DNA reads TGTGCCAGCAGTGAGGAAGGGATTAGCAATCAGCCCCAGCATTTT.

This clonotype has a count of ten or more. The chain recombines TRBV9 with TRBJ2-3; TRBD2 matches at 11 bases. The V and J ends lost 4 bases and 5 bases, in that order; junction bases with no gene match: 9. Germline CDR1 is SGDLS and CDR2 is YYNGEE. The CDR3 is 16 residues long. The CDR3 loop is CASSPTTSGARDTQYF. CDR3 sequence (DNA): TGTGCCAGCAGCCCAACGACTAGCGGGGCGCGAGATACGCAGTATTTT.

This clonotype was seen many times. As DNA, the CDR3 is TGCAGTGGGGAGGGCCCCTCCTACAATGAGCAGTTCTTC. It encodes CSGEGPSYNEQFF. The chain has TRBV20-1 and TRBJ2-1; the match to TRBD2 covers 7 bases. J gave up 0 bases and V 7 bases, and 3 bases lay outside the gene matches. Germline CDR1 is DFQATT and CDR2 is SNEGSKA (reference sequence). CDR3 length equals 13 residues.

This clonotype has at least ten counts. The chain couples TRBV2 to TRBJ2-1; the D gene is possibly TRBD2 (6 bases). CDR3 size: 16 residues. Germline V CDR1 and CDR2: SNHLY, FYNNEI. Trimming took 5 bases from V and 1 from J, leaving 15 bases between them. The CDR3 loop is CASSPPGGGSYNEQFF. The CDR3 coding sequence is TGTGCCAGCAGTCCGCCCGGGGGAGGTTCCTACAATGAGCAGTTCTTC.

This clonotype has ten or more counts. This chain joins TRBV20-1 and TRBJ2-3; weak D call: TRBD2 (6 bases). The CDR3 is made up of 14 amino acids. Germline V lookup: CDR1 DFQATT, CDR2 SNEGSKA (reference sequence). Trimming pared 4 bases from V and 8 bases from J, leaving 19 bases between. CDR3 loop: CSATNRDSLFTQYF. The DNA for the CDR3 is TGCAGTGCTACTAACCGGGACTCGCTATTTACGCAGTATTTT.

The V and J genes are TRBV6-4 and TRBJ2-3, with D tentatively TRBD2 (6 bases). Germline assignment: CDR1 MRHNA and CDR2 SNTAGT. V lost 0 bases, J lost 2 bases, and 12 bases lay in between. The CDR3 sequence is 16 residues long. The CDR3 DNA reads as TGTGCCAGCAGTGACTCGTTGGGCGGGACCACAGATACGCAGTATTTT. This codes for CASSDSLGGTTDTQYF.

The CDR3 DNA follows: TGTGCCAGTAGTAGGGACTCACAGACCGATCAGCCCCAGCATTTT. It codes for CASSRDSQTDQPQHF. The V gene is TRBV19, the J gene TRBJ1-5; a possible D gene is TRBD1 (5 bases). Germline CDR1 LNHDA, CDR2 SQIVND (reference sequence). This CDR3 region has 15 residues. V was pared by 4 bases and J by 5 bases, with 15 bases between.

There are many counts of this clonotype. The J gene is TRBJ2-1, the V gene TRBV7-2; D is ambiguous. Germline-derived CDR1 and CDR2 are SGHTA and FQGNSA. The ends were cut back, 5 bases at V and 0 bases at J, with 14 bases in the middle. This CDR3 is built from 16 residues. CDR3 region: CASSPRATGSYNEQFF. Written as DNA, the CDR3 is TGTGCCAGCAGCCCGAGAGCGACGGGCTCCTACAATGAGCAGTTCTTC.

The chain uses TRBV4-1 and TRBJ2-7; 7 positions match TRBD2. The V gene end was trimmed by 4 bases and the J gene end by 0 bases; junction bases not matched to a gene: 0. Germline V gene data show CDR1 as MGHRA and CDR2 as YSYEKL. The CDR3 sequence is 13 residues long. CDR3 amino acids: CASSRTSSYEQYF. CDR3 bases: TGCGCCAGCAGCCGGACTAGCTCCTACGAGCAGTACTTC.

The rearrangement links TRBV16 to TRBJ1-1; D gene uncertain. The length of the CDR3 is 14 residues. Germline-derived CDR1 and CDR2 are KGHSY and FQNENV. V lost 4 bases and J lost 3, with 12 bases in between. CDR3 loop: CASSPLAGDTEAFF. The DNA of the CDR3 is TGTGCCAGCAGCCCCCTCGCCGGGGACACTGAAGCTTTCTTT. Looking up the rest from reference TRBV16 and TRBJ1-1 gives the full variable domain: GEEVAQTPKHLVRGEGQKAKLYCAPIKGHSYVFWYQQVLKNEFKFLISFQNENVFDETGMPKERFSAKCLPNSPCSLEIQATKLEDSAVYFCASSPLAGDTEAFFGQGTRLTVV.

This clonotype was found many times. The chain joins TRBV2 to TRBJ1-5; D not certain. Germline CDR1 is SNHLY and CDR2 is FYNNEI. This CDR3 comprises 14 residues. Between the trimmed V and J ends, which lost 4 bases and 3 bases, there was a span of 10 bases. The CDR3 DNA follows: TGTGCCAGCAGTGTTTCAAAGAACAATCAGCCCCAGCATTTT. Translated: CASSVSKNNQPQHF. The full variable domain, in which reference TRBV2 and TRBJ1-5 provide the parts outside the CDR3, is EPEVTQTPSHQVTQMGQEVILRCVPISNHLYFYWYRQILGQKVEFLVSFYNNEISEKSEIFDDQFSVERPDGSNFTLKIRSTKLEDSAMYFCASSVSKNNQPQHFGDGTRLSIL.

As regards this clonotype: Just one base apart from a much larger clone, this may be a read error. The chain recombines TRBV6-5 with TRBJ1-1; the D is unclear. CDR1 is MNHEY and CDR2 is SVGAGI in the germline V gene. The CDR3 sequence is 13 residues long. CDR3 protein: CASSYVANTEASF. The CDR3, as DNA: TGTGCCAGCAGTTATGTTGCGAACACTGAAGCTTCCTTT.

About this clonotype: It may be a read error: a sequence one base away is much more abundant. The J gene is TRBJ1-4, the V gene TRBV30, with 11 positions matching TRBD1. The V gene end was trimmed by 2 bases and the J gene end by 8 bases; junction bases not matched to a gene: 4. The V gene's germline CDR1 is GTSNPN and CDR2 SVGIG (reference sequence). CDR3 length: 14 residues. CDR3 sequence: CAWSQGQGAEKLFF. In nucleotides, the CDR3 is TGTGCCTGGAGTCAAGGACAGGGGGCGGAAAAACTGTTTTTT.

There are many counts of this clonotype. V is TRBV5-1 and J is TRBJ2-7, with 13 bases fitting TRBD2. From germline, CDR1 is SGHRS and CDR2 YFSETQ. The CDR3 loop spans 18 amino acids. V was clipped by 1 base and J by 1 base; unmatched bases: 8. The CDR3 DNA sequence: TGCGCCAGCAGCTTGTGGACTAGCGGGGGACCTGAATCCTACGAGCAGTACTTC. This translates into CASSLWTSGGPESYEQYF. Full variable domain (rest looked up from reference TRBV5-1 and TRBJ2-7): KAGVTQTPRYLIKTRGQQVTLSCSPISGHRSVSWYQQTPGQGLQFLFEYFSETQRNKGNFPGRFSGRQFSNSRSEMNVSTLELGDSALYLCASSLWTSGGPESYEQYFGPGTRLTVT.

Points on this clonotype: Just one base apart from a much larger clone, this may be a read error. The chain is built from TRBV27 and TRBJ2-7; 9 bases are shared with TRBD1. The trim removed 3 bases at V and 5 bases at J, leaving 5 bases unmatched. The length of the CDR3 is 14 residues. Germline V gene sequence: CDR1 MNHEY, CDR2 SMNVEV (reference sequence). CDR3 sequence: CASSLWTGVNEQYF. CDR3 nucleotide sequence: TGTGCCAGCAGTTTGTGGACAGGGGTGAACGAGCAGTACTTC.

The CDR3 loop reads CASSYSLATETQYF. CDR3 DNA sequence: TGTGCCAGCAGTTACTCCCTAGCGACAGAGACCCAGTACTTC. The chain links TRBV6-6 to TRBJ2-5, with D perhaps matching TRBD2 (6 bases). There are 14 residues in the CDR3. Trimming shortened V by 0 bases and J by 4 bases, and 9 bases separated the two germline ends. Germline CDR1 is MNHNY and CDR2 is SVGAGI (reference sequence).

V and J are TRBV19 and TRBJ1-1; a weak D match, TRBD1 (5 bases). This CDR3 is built from 15 residues. Germline loops: CDR1 LNHDA, CDR2 SQIVND (reference sequence). Trimming left V 3 bases short and J 3 bases short, with 14 bases between. DNA for the CDR3: TGTGCCAGTAGTATTTTGAGGGCGGGGGACACTGAAGCTTTCTTT. Its protein product is CASSILRAGDTEAFF.

In regard to this clonotype: A much larger clonotype is one base distant, so this may be a read error. The chain recombines TRBV7-2 with TRBJ2-3; TRBD1 or TRBD2 may be the D gene (5 bases each). Per the germline V gene, CDR1 is SGHTA and CDR2 is FQGNSA. V lost 3 bases, J lost 1 base, and 11 bases lay in between. CDR3 length: 15 residues. The CDR3 here is CASSFGEGRTDTQYF. The CDR3 DNA follows: TGTGCCAGCAGCTTTGGCGAGGGACGCACAGATACGCAGTATTTT.

In regard to this clonotype: At one end the junction does not follow the germline gene, possibly because of a read error. This chain links TRBV27 with TRBJ2-2; D may match TRBD1 or TRBD2 (7 bases each). The CDR3 has 14 residues. CDR1 is MNHEY and CDR2 is SMNVEV in the germline V gene (reference sequence). The CDR3 DNA reads TGTGCCGGCAGTTTTCAGGGGGGGACCGGGGAGCTGTTTTTT. It yields the protein CAGSFQGGTGELFF.

This clonotype was observed many times. V gene TRBV20-1 combines with J gene TRBJ2-1; a weak D match, TRBD2 (6 bases). With 4 bases removed from V and 3 bases from J, the gap between germline ends came to 13 bases. The CDR3 consists of 14 residues. Germline V gene sequence: CDR1 DFQATT, CDR2 SNEGSKA (reference sequence). CDR3 amino acids: CSANRDSNYNEQFF. CDR3 DNA: TGCAGTGCTAACCGGGACTCGAACTACAATGAGCAGTTCTTC.

This clonotype occurred a few times. V gene TRBV15 combines with J gene TRBJ2-3; D might be TRBD2 (6 bases). Trimming pared 5 bases from V and 0 bases from J, leaving 12 bases between. The CDR3 covers 15 residues. Germline-derived CDR1 and CDR2 are LNHNV and YYDKDF (reference sequence). CDR3 DNA: TGTGCCACCAGCCCCCGGGACTCTAGCACAGATACGCAGTATTTT. Translating it yields CATSPRDSSTDTQYF.

This clonotype occurred many times. This sequence joins TRBV3-1 and TRBJ1-2, with D unclear. The V gene's germline CDR1 is LGHDT and CDR2 YNNKEL (reference sequence). Trimming removed 1 base at V and 7 bases at J, with 16 bases between. This CDR3 comprises 15 residues. The CDR3 bases are TGTGCCAGCAGCCAAGCCCCTACAGAATTTGGTGGCTACACCTTC. Protein: CASSQAPTEFGGYTF.

This clonotype was observed at least ten times. This chain uses TRBV7-8 with TRBJ2-3, with TRBD2 matching 9 bases. There are 18 residues in the CDR3. V was clipped by 1 base and J by 0 bases; unmatched bases: 8. The germline CDR1 and CDR2 sequences are SGHVS and FQNEAQ. This CDR3 is CASSLGASGNPSTDTQYF. The CDR3 DNA sequence: TGTGCCAGCAGCTTAGGGGCTAGCGGGAACCCTAGCACAGATACGCAGTATTTT.

This clonotype has ten or more counts. The V gene is TRBV6-1, the J gene TRBJ2-5; D is perhaps TRBD1 (6 bases). CDR1 MNHNS and CDR2 SASEGT come from the germline V gene. Trimming pared 5 bases from V and 4 bases from J, leaving 11 bases between. The CDR3 runs 13 residues. The CDR3 is CASSTRTAETQYF. CDR3 DNA sequence: TGTGCCAGCAGTACCAGGACAGCAGAGACCCAGTACTTC.

Notes on this clonotype: A read error is likely, as this CDR3 ends without the conserved phenylalanine or tryptophan. The V and J genes are TRBV7-9 and TRBJ2-1, with TRBD1 matching over 7 bases. Germline V gene sequence: CDR1 SEHNR, CDR2 FQNEAQ (reference sequence). The CDR3 loop spans 15 amino acids. The CDR3 sequence is CASSDRDSPYNEQFS. CDR3 nucleotides: TGCGCCAGCAGCGACCGGGACAGTCCCTACAATGAGCAGTTCTCC.

The V and J genes are TRBV13 and TRBJ1-1; TRBD1 agrees at 10 bases. V shed 11 bases, J shed 3 bases, and the junction held 9 bases outside the gene matches. Per the germline V gene, CDR1 is PRHDT and CDR2 is FYEKMQ (reference sequence). The CDR3 runs 14 residues. The CDR3 DNA follows: TGTGCCCAACTACCGGACAGGGGGGACACTGAAGCTTTCTTT. Protein sequence: CAQLPDRGDTEAFF.